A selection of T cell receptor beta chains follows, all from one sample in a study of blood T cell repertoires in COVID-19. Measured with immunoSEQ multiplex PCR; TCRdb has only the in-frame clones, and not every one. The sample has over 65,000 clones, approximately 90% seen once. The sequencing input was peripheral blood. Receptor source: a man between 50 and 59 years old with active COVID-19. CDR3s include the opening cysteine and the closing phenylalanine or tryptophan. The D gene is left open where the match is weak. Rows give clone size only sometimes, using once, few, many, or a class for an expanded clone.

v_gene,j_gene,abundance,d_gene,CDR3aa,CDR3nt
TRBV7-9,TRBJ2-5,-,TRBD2,CASSLAVGGLADTAQYF,TGTGCCAGCAGCTTAGCTGTAGGTGGACTAGCTGATACGGCCCAGTACTTC
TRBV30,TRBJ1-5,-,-,CAWSLYSNQPQHF,TGTGCCTGGAGCCTTTATAGCAATCAGCCCCAGCATTTT
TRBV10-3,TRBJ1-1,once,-,CAARTGIMNTEAFF,TGTGCCGCGAGAACAGGGATCATGAACACTGAAGCTTTCTTT
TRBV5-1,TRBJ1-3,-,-,CASSLGDKGNTIYF,TGCGCCAGCAGCTTGGGAGACAAAGGAAACACCATATATTTT
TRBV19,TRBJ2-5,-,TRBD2,CASSTNSGYYQETQYF,TGTGCCAGTAGTACCAATAGCGGGTACTACCAAGAGACCCAGTACTTC
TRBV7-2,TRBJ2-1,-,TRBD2,CASSLSSGSLNEQFF,TGTGCCAGCAGCTTATCTAGCGGGAGTTTAAATGAGCAGTTCTTC
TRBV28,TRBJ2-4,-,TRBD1,CASRGTGAAIQYF,TGTGCCAGCAGAGGGACAGGGGCGGCCATTCAGTACTTC
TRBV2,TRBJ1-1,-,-,CASSVGGNTEAFF,TGTGCCAGCAGTGTTGGAGGAAACACTGAAGCTTTCTTT
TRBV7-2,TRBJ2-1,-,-,CASSPSGGGGMKQFF,TGTGCCAGCAGCCCAAGTGGAGGGGGCGGGATGAAGCAGTTCTTC
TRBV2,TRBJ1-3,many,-,CASSVVRENTIYF,TGTGCCAGCAGTGTGGTGAGGGAAAACACCATATATTTT
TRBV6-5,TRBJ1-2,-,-,CASRVEGGTGYTF,TGTGCCAGCAGGGTTGAAGGGGGTACAGGCTACACCTTC
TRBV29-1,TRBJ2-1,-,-,CSAALGSESEQFF,TGCAGCGCTGCTCTAGGATCTGAGAGTGAGCAGTTCTTC
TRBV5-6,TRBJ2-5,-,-,CASSPKTVTQETQYF,TGTGCCAGCAGCCCGAAGACAGTTACTCAAGAGACCCAGTACTTC
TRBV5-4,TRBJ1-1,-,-,CASKGRGGGYGRNTEAFF,TGTGCCAGCAAAGGACGGGGCGGGGGCTACGGGAGAAACACTGAAGCTTTCTTT
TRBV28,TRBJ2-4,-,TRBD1,CASSQGAWDIQYF,TGTGCCAGCAGTCAGGGGGCGTGGGACATTCAGTACTTC
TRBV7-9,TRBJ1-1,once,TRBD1,CASSPRTGGNTEAFF,TGTGCCAGCAGCCCAAGGACAGGGGGGAACACTGAAGCTTTCTTT
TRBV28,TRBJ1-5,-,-,CASRGGQPQHF,TGTGCCAGCAGAGGGGGTCAGCCCCAGCATTTT
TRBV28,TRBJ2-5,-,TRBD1,CASSTDREETQYF,TGTGCCAGCAGTACGGACAGGGAAGAGACCCAGTACTTC
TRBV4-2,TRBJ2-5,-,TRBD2,CASSQEWVAGGETQYF,TGTGCCAGCAGCCAAGAATGGGTAGCGGGGGGGGAGACCCAGTACTTC
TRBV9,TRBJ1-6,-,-,CASSVYEGHNSPLHF,TGTGCCAGCAGCGTATATGAGGGCCATAATTCACCCCTCCACTTT
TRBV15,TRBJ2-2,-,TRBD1,CATRARQGGMNTGELFF,TGTGCCACCAGGGCCCGACAGGGTGGGATGAACACCGGGGAGCTGTTTTTT
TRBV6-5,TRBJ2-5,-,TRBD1,CASSPVNRGEAQYF,TGTGCCAGCAGCCCCGTCAACAGGGGAGAGGCCCAGTACTTC
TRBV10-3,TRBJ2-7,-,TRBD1,CAISDTGQQAYEQYF,TGTGCCATCAGTGATACGGGACAGCAAGCCTACGAGCAGTACTTC
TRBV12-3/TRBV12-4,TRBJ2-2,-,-,CARGRVAGELFF,TGTGCTAGGGGTCGGGTAGCCGGGGAGCTGTTTTTT
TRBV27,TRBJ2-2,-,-,CASSLAGDRELFF,TGTGCCAGCAGTTTAGCGGGCGACCGGGAGCTGTTTTTT
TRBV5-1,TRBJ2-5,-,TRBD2,CASSLGTSGIHETQYF,TGCGCCAGCAGCTTGGGGACTAGCGGGATTCACGAGACCCAGTACTTC
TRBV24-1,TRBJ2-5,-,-,CATSHRSELQETQYF,TGTGCCACCAGCCACCGCTCCGAACTCCAAGAGACCCAGTACTTC
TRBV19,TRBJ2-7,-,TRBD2,CASSISGTSGSFYEQYF,TGTGCCAGTAGTATATCCGGGACTAGCGGGAGTTTTTACGAGCAGTACTTC
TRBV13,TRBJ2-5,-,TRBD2,CASSMGGRGETQYF,TGTGCCAGCAGCATGGGCGGGAGGGGTGAGACCCAGTACTTC
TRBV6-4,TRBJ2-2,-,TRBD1,CASRTGGEAGELFF,TGTGCCAGCAGAACAGGGGGCGAGGCCGGGGAGCTGTTTTTT
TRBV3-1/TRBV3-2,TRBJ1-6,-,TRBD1,CASSPQTGGSSPLHF,TGTGCCAGCAGCCCCCAGACAGGGGGATCTTCACCCCTCCACTTT
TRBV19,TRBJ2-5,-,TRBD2,CATRRGLSGVETQYF,TGTGCCACAAGAAGGGGTCTTAGCGGGGTTGAGACCCAGTACTTC
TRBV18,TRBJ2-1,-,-,CASSPGAVGSHEQFF,TGTGCCAGCTCACCAGGGGCAGTGGGTAGCCATGAGCAGTTCTTC
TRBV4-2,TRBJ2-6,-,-,CASSQGQVTISGANVLTF,TGTGCCAGCAGCCAAGGTCAGGTAACCATCTCTGGGGCCAACGTCCTGACTTTC
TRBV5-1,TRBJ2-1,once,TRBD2,CASSLVGLADNEQFF,TGCGCCAGCAGCTTGGTAGGACTAGCGGACAATGAGCAGTTCTTC
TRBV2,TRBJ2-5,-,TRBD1,CASRRMGQGRGETQYF,TGTGCCAGCAGGCGCATGGGACAGGGGAGGGGGGAGACCCAGTACTTC
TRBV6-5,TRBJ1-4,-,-,CASSLTGTISEKLFF,TGTGCCAGCAGCCTAACTGGGACAATCAGTGAGAAACTGTTTTTT
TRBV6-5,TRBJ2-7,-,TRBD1,CASTQTGTDYEQYF,TGTGCCAGCACCCAAACCGGGACAGATTACGAGCAGTACTTC
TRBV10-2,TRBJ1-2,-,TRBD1,CASSEGANGYGYTF,TGCGCCAGCAGCGAGGGGGCCAACGGGTATGGCTACACCTTC
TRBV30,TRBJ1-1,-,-,CAWSVMGTGEAFF,TGTGCCTGGAGTGTAATGGGGACTGGGGAAGCTTTCTTT
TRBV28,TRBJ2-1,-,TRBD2,CASIAGGPGEQFF,TGTGCCAGCATCGCGGGAGGGCCGGGTGAGCAGTTCTTC
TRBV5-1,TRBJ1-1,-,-,CASSLGQGITEAFF,TGCGCCAGCAGCTTGGGGCAGGGGATAACCGAAGCTTTCTTT
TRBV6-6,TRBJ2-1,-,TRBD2,CASRLAGSYNEQFF,TGTGCCAGCAGGCTAGCGGGTTCCTACAATGAGCAGTTCTTC
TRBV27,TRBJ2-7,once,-,CASSFSSSYEQYF,TGTGCCAGCAGTTTCTCGAGCTCCTACGAGCAGTACTTC
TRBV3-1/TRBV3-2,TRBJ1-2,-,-,CASSKGQPYGYTF,TGTGCCAGCAGCAAAGGACAGCCCTATGGCTACACCTTC
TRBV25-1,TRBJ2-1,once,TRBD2,CASSESGRAGNEQFF,TGTGCCAGCAGTGAAAGCGGGAGGGCCGGGAATGAGCAGTTCTTC
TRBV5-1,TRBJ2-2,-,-,CASSLGRQAPGTGELFF,TGCGCCAGCAGCTTGGGGCGACAGGCACCGGGCACCGGGGAGCTGTTTTTT
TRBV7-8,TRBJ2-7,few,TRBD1,CASSSSRDRGEQYF,TGTGCCAGCAGCTCCTCCCGGGACAGGGGCGAGCAGTACTTC
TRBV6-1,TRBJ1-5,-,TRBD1,CASSEWGQGAGQPQHF,TGTGCCAGCAGTGAATGGGGACAGGGGGCTGGACAGCCCCAGCATTTT
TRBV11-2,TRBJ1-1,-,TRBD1,CASSSLGGQGRTEAFF,TGTGCCAGCAGCTCCCTCGGGGGACAGGGAAGGACTGAAGCTTTCTTT
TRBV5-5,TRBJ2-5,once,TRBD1,CASRVRVGTGYQETQYF,TGTGCCAGCAGGGTAAGGGTGGGGACAGGGTACCAAGAGACCCAGTACTTC
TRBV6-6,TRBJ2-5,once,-,CASSRVSVRETQYF,TGTGCCAGCAGCCGGGTTAGCGTCCGAGAGACCCAGTACTTC